The 26 T cell receptor beta chains listed next were all sequenced from one sample in a study of blood T cell repertoires in COVID-19. The repertoire was sequenced with immunoSEQ multiplex PCR; TCRdb's copy has only in-frame clones and lacks some. The sample lists more than 90,000 clones; around 81% were seen once. The sample comprised peripheral blood. The receptors come from a man aged 55 to 70 with acute or convalescent COVID-19.

This clone was seen only a few times. The gene calls are TRBV10-3 and TRBJ2-1; 15 positions match TRBD2. Germline CDR1 is ENHRY and CDR2 is SYGVKD. J gave up 1 base and V 6 bases, and 1 base lay outside the gene matches. This CDR3 spans 16 amino acids. CDR3: CAIRGTSGRSYNEQFF. Written as DNA, the CDR3 is TGTGCCATCAGGGGGACTAGCGGGAGGTCCTACAATGAGCAGTTCTTC.

The chain employs TRBV5-1 and TRBJ1-1; the match to TRBD1 covers 7 bases. The V segment lost 2 bases and the J segment 1 base; nucleotides outside the gene matches: 8. Germline values: CDR1 SGHRS, CDR2 YFSETQ. The CDR3 loop spans 16 amino acids. CDR3 sequence reads: CASSLEGAPSNTEAFF. CDR3 DNA sequence: TGCGCCAGCAGCTTAGAGGGGGCGCCTTCGAACACTGAAGCTTTCTTT.

The gene calls are TRBV5-1 and TRBJ2-1; a possible D gene is TRBD2 (6 bases). This CDR3 is built from 15 residues. The V end lost 7 bases, the J end lost 2 bases, and 16 bases lay between the germline ends. CDR1 and CDR2 from the germline V gene are SGHRS and YFSETQ. The CDR3: CASRDSTKPYNEQFF. The CDR3 nucleotides read TGCGCCAGCCGGGACTCTACTAAGCCCTACAATGAGCAGTTCTTC.

This CDR3 reads CSAEQGYSYTF. The DNA for the CDR3 is TGCAGTGCAGAACAGGGGTATAGCTACACCTTC. This chain links TRBV20-1 with TRBJ1-2; TRBD1 agrees at 7 bases. Germline V gene data show CDR1 as DFQATT and CDR2 as SNEGSKA (reference sequence). CDR3 length: 11 amino acids. Losses at the gene ends were 6 bases for V and 9 bases for J; bases not matched to a gene: 7.

The chain uses TRBV5-6 and TRBJ1-2; D is unclear. The CDR3 has 14 residues. Germline loops: CDR1 SGHDT, CDR2 YYEEEE. The V end lost 4 bases, the J end lost 2 bases, and 12 bases lay between the germline ends. CDR3 DNA sequence: TGTGCCAGCAGCCCTGGAGGCCAGAACTATGGCTACACCTTC. This codes for CASSPGGQNYGYTF.

The chain combines TRBV28 with TRBJ1-4, with TRBD1 identical over 8 bases. Germline CDR1 and CDR2: MDHEN and SYDVKM. The CDR3 totals 14 residues. Trimming cost V 3 bases and J 11 bases; bases outside gene matches: 8. The CDR3 region is CASSFSDRGWKLFF. As DNA, the CDR3 is TGTGCCAGCAGTTTCTCAGACAGGGGATGGAAACTGTTTTTT. The entire variable domain, with the rest obtained from reference TRBV28 and TRBJ1-4, is as follows: DVKVTQSSRYLVKRTGEKVFLECVQDMDHENMFWYRQDPGLGLRLIYFSYDVKMKEKGDIPEGYSVSREKKERFSLILESASTNQTSMYLCASSFSDRGWKLFFGSGTQLSVL.

The V gene is TRBV29-1, the J gene TRBJ1-1; D unresolved. This CDR3 comprises 11 residues. V was cut by 6 bases and J by 6 bases, with 11 bases left in between. Germline CDR1 reads SQVTM; CDR2 reads ANQGSEA. The CDR3 coding sequence is TGCAGCGTCGCTTTAGGAGCTGAAGCTTTCTTT. Encoded protein: CSVALGAEAFF. The complete variable domain, with remaining parts taken from reference TRBV29-1 and TRBJ1-1, reads SAVISQKPSRDICQRGTSLTIQCQVDSQVTMMFWYRQQPGQSLTLIATANQGSEATYESGFVIDKFPISRPNLTFSTLTVSNMSPEDSSIYLCSVALGAEAFFGQGTRLTVV.

The rearrangement uses TRBV11-3 and TRBJ2-5, with TRBD2 matching 11 bases. The CDR3 sequence is 17 residues long. Germline loops: CDR1 SGHNT, CDR2 YENEEA. V shed 5 bases and J 5 bases; nucleotides not matched to a gene: 13. CDR3 loop: CASSLKVIAGGLETQYF. The CDR3 DNA sequence: TGTGCCAGCAGCCTAAAAGTTATAGCGGGGGGGCTGGAGACCCAGTACTTC.

J is TRBJ1-1 and V is TRBV7-8; D not certain. This CDR3 comprises 14 residues. Germline assignment: CDR1 SGHVS and CDR2 FQNEAQ. Trimming removed 5 bases at V and 5 bases at J, with 15 bases between. The DNA of the CDR3 is TGTGCCAGCAGCGCCCGCAGGATTAAAACTGAAGCTTTCTTT. Protein: CASSARRIKTEAFF.

The rearrangement uses TRBV7-2 and TRBJ2-1; a possible D gene is TRBD1 (6 bases). Trimming removed 3 bases from V and 12 bases from J, with 15 bases in between. The CDR3 is 13 residues long. The germline V gene encodes CDR1 SGHTA and CDR2 FQGNSA. The CDR3 is CASSFIDKGGQFF. The CDR3 DNA follows: TGTGCCAGCAGCTTCATAGATAAAGGGGGGCAGTTCTTC.

V and J are TRBV18 and TRBJ1-3; TRBD1 agrees at 7 bases. The germline V gene has CDR1 KGHSH and CDR2 LQKENI. Trimming removed 0 bases from V and 0 bases from J; junction bases left unmatched: 2. The length of the CDR3 is 16 residues. The CDR3 sequence: CASSPPGQSSGNTIYF. The CDR3 coding sequence is TGTGCCAGCTCACCACCGGGACAGAGCTCTGGAAACACCATATATTTT.

This sequence joins TRBV7-7 and TRBJ2-5; D possibly corresponds to TRBD1 (5 bases). From germline, CDR1 is SSHAT and CDR2 FNYEAQ (reference sequence). This CDR3 comprises 13 residues. V dropped 6 bases and J dropped 5 bases, with 13 bases sitting between them. In nucleotides, the CDR3 is TGTGCCAGCAGTCCCGACAGACGGGAGACCCAGTACTTC. It encodes CASSPDRRETQYF. Complete variable domain (other parts from reference TRBV7-7 and TRBJ2-5): GAGVSQSPRYKVTKRGQDVTLRCDPISSHATLYWYQQALGQGPEFLTYFNYEAQPDKSGLPSDRFSAERPEGSISTLTIQRTEQRDSAMYRCASSPDRRETQYFGPGTRLLVL.

The chain couples TRBV27 to TRBJ2-5; a weak D match, TRBD1 (5 bases). CDR1 is MNHEY, CDR2 SMNVEV, per germline (reference sequence). The CDR3 is made up of 13 amino acids. V lost 6 bases, J lost 4 bases, and 12 bases lay in between. The CDR3 spells CASRAGLRETQYF. CDR3 DNA sequence: TGTGCCAGCAGGGCAGGGCTACGAGAGACCCAGTACTTC.

V is TRBV24-1 and J is TRBJ2-1; weak D call: TRBD1 (6 bases). Germline V gives CDR1 KGHDR, CDR2 SFDVKD. The CDR3 is 14 residues long. Trimming removed 5 bases from V and 8 bases from J, with 15 bases in between. CDR3: CATSAGHRDDEQFF. CDR3 nucleotide sequence: TGTGCCACCAGTGCTGGGCACAGGGACGATGAGCAGTTCTTC.

The chain joins TRBV6-5 to TRBJ1-2, with D possibly being TRBD1 (6 bases). The germline V and J ends were trimmed by 6 bases and 4 bases, with 12 bases remaining between them. The CDR3 has 13 residues. Germline CDR1 reads MNHEY; CDR2 reads SVGAGI. The DNA of the CDR3 is TGTGCCAGCAGCGGGACACCCGCCTATGGCTACACCTTC. This encodes CASSGTPAYGYTF.

J is TRBJ1-2 and V is TRBV29-1; TRBD1 aligns across 9 bases. This CDR3 is built from 12 residues. The V segment lost 8 bases and the J segment 8 bases; nucleotides outside the gene matches: 9. Germline assignment: CDR1 SQVTM and CDR2 ANQGSEA. CDR3 DNA: TGCAGCTTTGGGACAGGGAGGAGCGGCTACACCTTC. Protein: CSFGTGRSGYTF.

The V and J genes are TRBV18 and TRBJ1-3; D uncertain. Germline V gives CDR1 KGHSH, CDR2 LQKENI. This CDR3 is built from 17 residues. Deletions cut 0 bases from V and 0 bases from J, with 12 bases between. Written as DNA, the CDR3 is TGTGCCAGCTCACCACCATCCCAGGCCGCCTCTGGAAACACCATATATTTT. Its protein product is CASSPPSQAASGNTIYF. Drawing the rest from reference TRBV18 and TRBJ1-3, the complete variable domain is NAGVMQNPRHLVRRRGQEARLRCSPMKGHSHVYWYRQLPEEGLKFMVYLQKENIIDESGMPKERFSAEFPKEGPSILRIQQVVRGDSAAYFCASSPPSQAASGNTIYFGEGSWLTVV.

The V gene is TRBV5-4, the J gene TRBJ1-1; D not resolved. The CDR3 consists of 12 residues. Germline-derived CDR1 and CDR2 are SGHNT and YYREEE (reference sequence). V dropped 6 bases and J dropped 11 bases, with 17 bases sitting between them. CDR3: CASTLGSGGAFF. The DNA of the CDR3 is TGTGCCAGCACGTTGGGCTCCGGCGGGGCTTTCTTT.

The count of this clone is one. The V gene is TRBV27, the J gene TRBJ2-1; 9 bases align to TRBD2. The germline gives CDR1 MNHEY, CDR2 SMNVEV (reference sequence). The CDR3 is made up of 17 amino acids. The V gene end was trimmed by 7 bases and the J gene end by 3 bases; junction bases not matched to a gene: 13. This chain's CDR3 is CASTRQGAGGHYNEQFF. The CDR3 nucleotides read TGTGCCAGCACTCGTCAGGGTGCGGGGGGGCACTACAATGAGCAGTTCTTC.

This clone was seen a few times. This rearrangement joins TRBV5-1 to TRBJ2-1; D uncertain. The CDR3 loop spans 13 amino acids. V lost 0 bases and J lost 9, with 10 bases in between. Germline V gene data show CDR1 as SGHRS and CDR2 as YFSETQ. CDR3: CASSLDSRPEQFF. CDR3 sequence (DNA): TGCGCCAGCAGCTTGGATAGCCGTCCTGAGCAGTTCTTC.

The chain combines TRBV6-5 with TRBJ1-1, with 9 positions matching TRBD1. This CDR3 is 14 amino acids long. Trimming took 5 bases from V and 6 from J; bases not matched to a gene: 7. Germline values: CDR1 MNHEY, CDR2 SVGAGI. This CDR3 is CASSPSTGGSEAFF. CDR3 nucleotides: TGTGCCAGCAGTCCGTCGACAGGGGGGTCTGAAGCTTTCTTT.

This rearrangement joins TRBV7-2 to TRBJ1-2; D may be TRBD1 (6 bases). Germline V gene lookup returns CDR1 SGHTA and CDR2 FQGNSA. Trimming removed 1 base from V and 8 bases from J, with 11 bases in between. This CDR3 has 13 residues. The DNA for the CDR3 is TGTGCCAGCAGCTTAGACAGGGCAGGGGGCTACACCTTC. This encodes CASSLDRAGGYTF.

This clone occurred a few times. The chain has TRBV24-1 and TRBJ2-5; 10 positions agree with TRBD2. V gave up 4 bases and J gave up 4 bases; unmatched junction bases: 8. The V gene's germline CDR1 is KGHDR and CDR2 SFDVKD. The CDR3 runs to 16 residues. CDR3 sequence reads: CATSDTSGKVVETQYF. CDR3 in DNA: TGTGCCACCAGTGACACTAGCGGGAAAGTGGTAGAGACCCAGTACTTC.

This clone was found once. The rearrangement links TRBV30 to TRBJ1-2, with 7 bases lining up with TRBD1. Germline CDR1 GTSNPN, CDR2 SVGIG (reference sequence). The CDR3 is 13 amino acids. With 3 bases clipped from V and 6 bases from J, the junction kept 7 bases outside the gene matches. CDR3 loop: CAWSRQGIDGYTF. CDR3 sequence (DNA): TGTGCCTGGAGCCGACAGGGTATCGATGGCTACACCTTC.

This clone has only a few counts. V is TRBV5-6 and J is TRBJ1-1, with TRBD1 as a possible D gene (5 bases). Germline lookup yields CDR1 SGHDT and CDR2 YYEEEE. This CDR3 contains 12 residues. The V and J ends lost 2 bases and 7 bases respectively, with 9 bases between them. The CDR3 region is CASSFQGIEAFF. The CDR3 DNA follows: TGTGCCAGCAGCTTTCAGGGAATTGAAGCTTTCTTT.

The chain uses TRBV6-5 and TRBJ2-7; weak D call: TRBD1 (5 bases). The CDR3 sequence is 14 residues long. Germline values: CDR1 MNHEY, CDR2 SVGAGI. The V gene lost 6 bases and the J gene lost 3 bases, with 15 bases spanning the gap. The CDR3 loop reads CASRTDGHNYEQYF. The CDR3 DNA reads as TGTGCCAGCAGAACGGACGGACATAACTACGAGCAGTACTTC.